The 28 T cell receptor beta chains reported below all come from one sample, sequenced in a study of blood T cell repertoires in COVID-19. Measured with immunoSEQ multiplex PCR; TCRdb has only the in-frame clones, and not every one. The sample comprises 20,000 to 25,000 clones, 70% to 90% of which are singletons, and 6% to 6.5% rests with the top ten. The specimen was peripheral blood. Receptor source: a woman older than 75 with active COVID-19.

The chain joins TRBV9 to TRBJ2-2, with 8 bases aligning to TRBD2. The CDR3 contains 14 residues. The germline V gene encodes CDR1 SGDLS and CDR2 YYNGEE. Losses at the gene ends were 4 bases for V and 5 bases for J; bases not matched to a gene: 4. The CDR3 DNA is TGTGCCAGCAGCACCGGGACTAGTACCGGGGAGCTGTTTTTT. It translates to CASSTGTSTGELFF.

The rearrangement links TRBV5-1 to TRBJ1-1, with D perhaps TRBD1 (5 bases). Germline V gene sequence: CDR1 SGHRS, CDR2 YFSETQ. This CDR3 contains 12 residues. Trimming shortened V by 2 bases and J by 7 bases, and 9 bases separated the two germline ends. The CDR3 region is CASSFGGDEAFF. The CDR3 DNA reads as TGCGCCAGCAGCTTCGGGGGGGATGAAGCTTTCTTT.

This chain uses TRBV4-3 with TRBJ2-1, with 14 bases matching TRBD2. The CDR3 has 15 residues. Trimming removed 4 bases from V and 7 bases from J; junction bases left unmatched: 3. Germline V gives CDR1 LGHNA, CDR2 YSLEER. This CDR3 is CASSLRTSGGNEQFF. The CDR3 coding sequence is TGCGCCAGCAGCCTCCGGACTAGCGGGGGGAATGAGCAGTTCTTC.

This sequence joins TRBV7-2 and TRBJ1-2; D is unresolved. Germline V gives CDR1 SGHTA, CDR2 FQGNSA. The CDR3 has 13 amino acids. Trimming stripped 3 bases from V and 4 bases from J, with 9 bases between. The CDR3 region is CASSFGQTYGYTF. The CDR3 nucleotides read TGTGCCAGCAGCTTTGGGCAGACCTATGGCTACACCTTC.

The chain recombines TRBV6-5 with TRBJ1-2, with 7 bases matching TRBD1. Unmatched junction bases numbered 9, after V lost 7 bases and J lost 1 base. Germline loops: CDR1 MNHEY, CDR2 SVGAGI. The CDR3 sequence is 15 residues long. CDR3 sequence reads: CASNRQGGSNYGYTF. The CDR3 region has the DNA TGTGCCAGCAACCGACAGGGTGGTAGTAACTATGGCTACACCTTC.

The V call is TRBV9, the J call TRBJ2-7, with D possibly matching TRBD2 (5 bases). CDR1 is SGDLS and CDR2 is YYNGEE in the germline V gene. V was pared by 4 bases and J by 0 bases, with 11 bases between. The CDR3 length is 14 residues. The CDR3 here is CASSPAGDSYEQYF. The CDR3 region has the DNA TGTGCCAGCAGCCCGGCCGGGGACTCCTACGAGCAGTACTTC.

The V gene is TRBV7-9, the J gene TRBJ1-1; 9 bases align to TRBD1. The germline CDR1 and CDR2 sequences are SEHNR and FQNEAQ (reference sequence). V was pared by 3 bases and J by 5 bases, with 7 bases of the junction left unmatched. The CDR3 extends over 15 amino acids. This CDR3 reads CASSFFRDRATEAFF. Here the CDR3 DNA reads TGTGCCAGCAGCTTTTTCCGGGACAGGGCGACTGAAGCTTTCTTT.

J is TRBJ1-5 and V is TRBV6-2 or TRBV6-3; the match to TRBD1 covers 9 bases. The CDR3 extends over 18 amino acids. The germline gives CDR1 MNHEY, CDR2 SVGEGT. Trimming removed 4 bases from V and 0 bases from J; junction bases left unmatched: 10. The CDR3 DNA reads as TGTGCCAGCAGTTCGTTTTCCCCGGGACAGGGTAGCAATCAGCCCCAGCATTTT. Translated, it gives CASSSFSPGQGSNQPQHF.

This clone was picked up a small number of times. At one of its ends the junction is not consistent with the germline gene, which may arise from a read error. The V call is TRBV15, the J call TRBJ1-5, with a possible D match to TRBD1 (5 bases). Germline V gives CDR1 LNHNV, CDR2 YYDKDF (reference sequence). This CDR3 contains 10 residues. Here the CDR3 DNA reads TGCGGGGGAGTTGATAAGCCCCAGCATTTT. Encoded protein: CGGVDKPQHF.

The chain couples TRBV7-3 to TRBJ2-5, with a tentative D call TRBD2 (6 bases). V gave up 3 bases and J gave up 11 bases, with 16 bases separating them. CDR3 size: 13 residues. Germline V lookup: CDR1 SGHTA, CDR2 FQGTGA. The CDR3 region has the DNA TGTGCCAGCAGCTTCGATGGGCAAGGAGGGCAGTACTTC. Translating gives CASSFDGQGGQYF.

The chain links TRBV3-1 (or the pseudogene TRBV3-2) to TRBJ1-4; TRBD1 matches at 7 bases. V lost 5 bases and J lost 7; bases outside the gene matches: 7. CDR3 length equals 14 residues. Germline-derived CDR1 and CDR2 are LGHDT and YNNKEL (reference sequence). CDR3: CASSTTGKGEKLFF. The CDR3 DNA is TGTGCCAGCAGCACGACAGGGAAAGGTGAAAAACTGTTTTTT.

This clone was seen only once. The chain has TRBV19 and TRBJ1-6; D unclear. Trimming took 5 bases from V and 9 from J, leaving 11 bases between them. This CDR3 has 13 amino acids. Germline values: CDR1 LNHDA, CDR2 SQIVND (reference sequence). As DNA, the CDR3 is TGTGCCAGTAGTGTCCGGGAGTTTTCACCCCTCCACTTT. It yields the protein CASSVREFSPLHF.

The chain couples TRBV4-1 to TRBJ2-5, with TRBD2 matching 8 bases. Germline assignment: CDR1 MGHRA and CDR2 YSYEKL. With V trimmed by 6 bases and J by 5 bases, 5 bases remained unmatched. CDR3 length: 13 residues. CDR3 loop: CASRPSGGETQYF. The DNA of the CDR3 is TGCGCCAGCAGACCCAGCGGGGGTGAGACCCAGTACTTC.

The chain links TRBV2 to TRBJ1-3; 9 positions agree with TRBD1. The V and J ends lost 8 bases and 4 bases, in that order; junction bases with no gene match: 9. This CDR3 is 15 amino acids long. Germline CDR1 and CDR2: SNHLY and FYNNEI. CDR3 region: CASRVGQGSGNTIYF. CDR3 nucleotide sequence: TGTGCCAGCCGGGTGGGACAGGGATCCGGAAACACCATATATTTT.

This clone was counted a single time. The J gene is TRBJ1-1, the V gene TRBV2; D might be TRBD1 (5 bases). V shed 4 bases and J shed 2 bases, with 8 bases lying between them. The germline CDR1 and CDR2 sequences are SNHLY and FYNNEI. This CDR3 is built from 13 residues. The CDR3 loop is CASSGQPNTEAFF. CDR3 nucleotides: TGTGCCAGCAGTGGACAGCCCAACACTGAAGCTTTCTTT.

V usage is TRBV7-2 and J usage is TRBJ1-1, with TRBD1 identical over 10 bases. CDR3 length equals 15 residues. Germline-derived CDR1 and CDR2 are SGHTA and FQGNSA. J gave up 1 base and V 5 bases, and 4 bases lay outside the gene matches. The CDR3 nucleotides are TGTGCCAGCAGCCATAGGGACAGGGGGAACACTGAAGCTTTCTTT. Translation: CASSHRDRGNTEAFF. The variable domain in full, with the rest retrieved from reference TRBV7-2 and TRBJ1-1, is GAGVSQSPSNKVTEKGKDVELRCDPISGHTALYWYRQSLGQGLEFLIYFQGNSAPDKSGLPSDRFSAERTGGSVSTLTIQRTQQEDSAVYLCASSHRDRGNTEAFFGQGTRLTVV.

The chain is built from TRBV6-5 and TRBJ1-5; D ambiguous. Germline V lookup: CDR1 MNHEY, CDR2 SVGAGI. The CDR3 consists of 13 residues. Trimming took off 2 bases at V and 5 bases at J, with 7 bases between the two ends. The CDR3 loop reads CASSYESDQPQHF. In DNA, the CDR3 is TGTGCCAGCAGTTACGAGAGTGATCAGCCCCAGCATTTT.

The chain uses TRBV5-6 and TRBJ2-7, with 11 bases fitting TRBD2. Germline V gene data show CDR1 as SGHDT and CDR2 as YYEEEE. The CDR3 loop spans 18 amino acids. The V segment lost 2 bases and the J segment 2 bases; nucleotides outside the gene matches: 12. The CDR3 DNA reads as TGTGCCAGCAGCTTAGGCCTAAAGCCGGGACTAGCGGCCTACGAGCAGTACTTC. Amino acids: CASSLGLKPGLAAYEQYF.

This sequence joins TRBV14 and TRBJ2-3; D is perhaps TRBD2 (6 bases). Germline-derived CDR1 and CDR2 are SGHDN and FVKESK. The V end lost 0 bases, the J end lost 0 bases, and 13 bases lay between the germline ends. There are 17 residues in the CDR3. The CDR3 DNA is TGTGCCAGCAGCCAAGACATCTGGGGGGAAAGCACAGATACGCAGTATTTT. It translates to CASSQDIWGESTDTQYF.

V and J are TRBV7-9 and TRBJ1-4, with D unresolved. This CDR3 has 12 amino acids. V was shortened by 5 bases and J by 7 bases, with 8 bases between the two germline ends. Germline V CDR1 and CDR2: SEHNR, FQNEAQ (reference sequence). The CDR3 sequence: CASSPVREKLFF. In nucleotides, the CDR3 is TGTGCCAGCAGCCCGGTCCGTGAAAAACTGTTTTTT.

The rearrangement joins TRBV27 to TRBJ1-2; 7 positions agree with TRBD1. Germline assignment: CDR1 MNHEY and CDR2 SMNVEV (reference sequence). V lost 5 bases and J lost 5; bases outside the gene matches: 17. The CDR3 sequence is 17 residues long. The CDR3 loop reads CASSRQGDSLQPYGYTF. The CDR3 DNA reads TGTGCCAGCAGTAGGCAGGGGGATTCCCTCCAACCATATGGCTACACCTTC.

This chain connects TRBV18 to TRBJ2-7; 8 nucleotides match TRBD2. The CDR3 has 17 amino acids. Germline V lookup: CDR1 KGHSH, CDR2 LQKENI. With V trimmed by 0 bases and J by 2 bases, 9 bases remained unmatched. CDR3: CASSPPLLAGGAYEQYF. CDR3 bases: TGTGCCAGCTCACCACCGTTACTTGCGGGGGGTGCCTACGAGCAGTACTTC.

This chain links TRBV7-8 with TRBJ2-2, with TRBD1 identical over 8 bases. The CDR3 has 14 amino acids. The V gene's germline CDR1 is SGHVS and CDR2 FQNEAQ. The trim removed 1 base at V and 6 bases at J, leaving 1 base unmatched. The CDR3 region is CASSLETGAGELFF. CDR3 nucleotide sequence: TGTGCCAGCAGCTTAGAGACAGGGGCCGGGGAGCTGTTTTTT.

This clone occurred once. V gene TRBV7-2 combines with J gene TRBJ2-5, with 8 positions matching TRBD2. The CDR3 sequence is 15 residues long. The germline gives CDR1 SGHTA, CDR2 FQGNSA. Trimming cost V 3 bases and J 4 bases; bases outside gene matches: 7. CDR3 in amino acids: CASSFRSSGPETQYF. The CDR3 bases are TGTGCCAGCAGCTTTCGTTCTAGCGGGCCAGAGACCCAGTACTTC.

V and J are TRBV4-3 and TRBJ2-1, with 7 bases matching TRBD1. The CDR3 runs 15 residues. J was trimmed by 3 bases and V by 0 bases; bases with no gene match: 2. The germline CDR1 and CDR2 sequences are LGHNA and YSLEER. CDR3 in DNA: TGCGCCAGCAGCCAAGAGGGACAGTACTACAATGAGCAGTTCTTC. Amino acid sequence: CASSQEGQYYNEQFF.

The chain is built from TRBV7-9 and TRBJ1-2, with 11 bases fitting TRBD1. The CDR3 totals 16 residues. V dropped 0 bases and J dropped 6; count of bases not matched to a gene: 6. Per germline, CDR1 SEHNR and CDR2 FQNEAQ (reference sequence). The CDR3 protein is CASSLARDRGVHGYTF. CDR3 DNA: TGTGCCAGCAGCTTAGCGAGGGACAGGGGGGTCCATGGCTACACCTTC.

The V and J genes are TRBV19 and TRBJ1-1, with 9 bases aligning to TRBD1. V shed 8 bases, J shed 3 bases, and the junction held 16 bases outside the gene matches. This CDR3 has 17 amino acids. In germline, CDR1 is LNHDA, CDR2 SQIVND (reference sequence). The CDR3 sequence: CASSAGTGSGGDTEAFF. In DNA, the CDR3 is TGTGCCAGTTCCGCCGGGACAGGGTCAGGGGGGGACACTGAAGCTTTCTTT.

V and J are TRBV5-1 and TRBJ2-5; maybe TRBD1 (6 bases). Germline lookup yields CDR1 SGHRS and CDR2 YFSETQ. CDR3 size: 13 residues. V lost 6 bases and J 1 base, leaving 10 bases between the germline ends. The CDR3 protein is CASTPGVQETQYF. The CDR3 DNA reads TGCGCCAGCACCCCAGGGGTCCAAGAGACCCAGTACTTC. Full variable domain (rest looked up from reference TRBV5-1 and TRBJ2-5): KAGVTQTPRYLIKTRGQQVTLSCSPISGHRSVSWYQQTPGQGLQFLFEYFSETQRNKGNFPGRFSGRQFSNSRSEMNVSTLELGDSALYLCASTPGVQETQYFGPGTRLLVL.